Below are 8 T cell receptor beta chains sequenced from a single sample in a study of beta chain features in type 1 diabetes. The whole isolated RNA underwent reverse transcription, so sequencing captured expressed TCRB transcripts. Libraries were prepared by immunoSEQ multiplex PCR; TCRdb keeps only in-frame clonotypes and omits some of them. The sample contains about 900,000 clones, 15% to 20% of which appear only once. Sequencing used naive CD4+ T cells from blood. These receptors were taken from a woman under 30 in good health.

Only a few counts were recorded for this clone. The genes are TRBV7-3 and TRBJ2-5; the D gene is possibly TRBD1 (5 bases). The DNA end lines up better with TRBJ2-7; the J call may be wrong. This CDR3 region has 13 residues. Germline V lookup: CDR1 SGHTA, CDR2 FQGTGA. The CDR3 DNA reads as TGTGCCAGCAGCTTAGACAGAAGTAGCGAGCAGTACTTC. This translates into CASSLDRSSEQYF.

This clone was observed a few times. The gene calls are TRBV10-3 and TRBJ2-7; perhaps TRBD1 as D (5 bases). From germline, CDR1 is ENHRY and CDR2 SYGVKD. V lost 6 bases to trimming and J lost 0 bases, with 9 bases between them. This CDR3 is built from 13 residues. This CDR3 reads CAISLTDSYEQYF. Here the CDR3 DNA reads TGTGCCATCAGCCTGACAGACTCCTACGAGCAGTACTTC.

This chain links TRBV7-9 with TRBJ2-5; D is perhaps TRBD1 (5 bases). The CDR3 length is 14 residues. CDR1 and CDR2 (germline): SEHNR, FQNEAQ (reference sequence). V shed 1 base and J shed 6 bases, with 12 bases lying between them. The CDR3 region is CASSLGGLGQTQYF. The CDR3 DNA reads TGTGCCAGCAGCTTAGGTGGGCTGGGGCAGACCCAGTACTTC.

The J gene is TRBJ1-5, the V gene TRBV29-1; D may be TRBD1 (6 bases). The CDR3 extends over 13 amino acids. Trimming took 6 bases from V and 4 from J, leaving 13 bases between them. Per germline, CDR1 SQVTM and CDR2 ANQGSEA. The CDR3 bases are TGCAGCGTGTGGGGGGGGCTGAATCAGCCCCAGCATTTT. Translated: CSVWGGLNQPQHF.

The V call is TRBV6-1, the J call TRBJ2-7, with TRBD1 identical over 9 bases. The CDR3 runs 14 residues. V dropped 8 bases and J dropped 2; count of bases not matched to a gene: 7. Per the germline V gene, CDR1 is MNHNS and CDR2 is SASEGT. The CDR3 reads CASLNRQGAYEQYF. For the CDR3, the DNA is TGTGCCAGCCTCAATCGACAGGGGGCCTACGAGCAGTACTTC.

The chain carries TRBV18 and TRBJ2-1; D unresolved. In germline, CDR1 is KGHSH, CDR2 LQKENI. Trimming removed 0 bases at V and 12 bases at J, with 12 bases between. This CDR3 region has 13 residues. CDR3 in amino acids: CASSPPVEVGQFF. CDR3 in DNA: TGTGCCAGCTCACCACCGGTAGAAGTTGGGCAGTTCTTC.

This rearrangement joins TRBV9 to TRBJ1-3; no clear D gene. This CDR3 has 14 residues. Germline CDR1 reads SGDLS; CDR2 reads YYNGEE. The germline V and J ends were trimmed by 3 bases and 0 bases, with 7 bases remaining between them. The CDR3 DNA reads TGTGCCAGCAGCGCGGGTTTCTCTGGAAACACCATATATTTT. Amino acid sequence: CASSAGFSGNTIYF.

A few counts support this clone. At the DNA level, this CDR3 is encoded by other sequences in the same sample as well. The CDR3 coding sequence is TGTGCCAGCAGTTATTCGACAGGGCCGTCCTACGAGCAGTACTTC. Its translation: CASSYSTGPSYEQYF. The genes are TRBV6-5 and TRBJ2-7; 7 nucleotides line up with TRBD1. The CDR3 length is 15 residues. The germline CDR1 and CDR2 sequences are MNHEY and SVGAGI. V lost 3 bases and J lost 1; bases outside the gene matches: 6.